This T cell receptor beta chain is from a study of T cell changes during pregnancy in multiple sclerosis. The repertoire was sequenced with immunoSEQ multiplex PCR; TCRdb's copy has only in-frame clones and lacks some. The sample gives about 130,000 clones, 95% to 98% of which show up once; roughly 0.45% is in the top ten. Germline V lookup: CDR1 SGHNT, CDR2 YYREEE (reference sequence). The CDR3 extends over 12 amino acids. V was trimmed by 3 bases and J by 5 bases, leaving 9 bases between them. This receptor was identified in a female donor with multiple sclerosis, enrolled in a pregnancy study. V gene TRBV5-4 combines with J gene TRBJ2-7, with D possibly matching TRBD1 (5 bases). The sample here was peripheral blood, taken after pregnancy. The CDR3 sequence: CASSSIQDEQYF. The DNA for the CDR3 is TGTGCCAGCAGCTCAATACAGGACGAGCAGTACTTC.